Shown below are 9 T cell receptor beta chains from a single sample sequenced in a study of T cells in Graves' hyperthyroidism and ophthalmopathy. It was RNA transcripts that yielded the amplified TCR beta CDR3 regions. The HTBI primer set drove a first-round RT-PCR of the TCR CDR3. TCRdb reanalysed the multiplex PCR reads using MiXCR and keeps one entry per CDR3 protein. The sample records about 200,000 distinct CDR3 sequences, about a sixth being singletons. Sequenced material: blood. These receptors were taken from a man aged 35-49 years with Graves' hyperthyroidism.

V gene TRBV20-1 combines with J gene TRBJ1-5; D is unclear. Per the germline V gene, CDR1 is DFQATT and CDR2 is SNEGSKA (reference sequence). Trimming took 0 bases from V and 5 from J, leaving 17 bases between them. CDR3 length: 16 amino acids. CDR3 loop: CSARDRRANSHQPQHF. For the CDR3, the DNA is TGCAGTGCTAGAGATCGGAGGGCGAATAGTCATCAGCCCCAGCATTTT.

This clonotype showed up many times. The gene calls are TRBV7-3 and TRBJ2-1, with 9 bases fitting TRBD2. V lost 3 bases, J lost 4 bases, and 4 bases stayed unmatched. Per the germline V gene, CDR1 is SGHTA and CDR2 is FQGTGA. The CDR3 is 15 residues long. CDR3 amino acids: CASSFSGGGYNEQFF. Written as DNA, the CDR3 is TGTGCCAGCAGCTTTAGCGGGGGTGGGTACAATGAGCAGTTCTTC.

This sequence joins TRBV10-3 and TRBJ1-1; D remains ambiguous. The CDR3 extends over 14 amino acids. Germline V CDR1 and CDR2: ENHRY, SYGVKD. The V end was cut by 0 bases, the J end by 7 bases, with 12 bases between. CDR3 region: CAISESGDTGEAFF. In DNA, the CDR3 is TGTGCCATCAGTGAGTCCGGAGACACTGGTGAAGCTTTCTTT.

This clonotype was detected many times. The rearrangement joins TRBV13 to TRBJ2-1, with TRBD1 matching over 8 bases. Looked up from germline, CDR1 is PRHDT and CDR2 is FYEKMQ (reference sequence). Unmatched junction bases numbered 5, after V lost 1 base and J lost 0 bases. This CDR3 has 17 amino acids. The chain's CDR3 is CASSLAAGTGSYNEQFF. CDR3 bases: TGTGCCAGCAGCTTAGCCGCCGGGACAGGCTCCTACAATGAGCAGTTCTTC.

This clonotype showed up just a few times. The chain combines TRBV18 with TRBJ2-1; TRBD2 agrees at 10 bases. The CDR3 loop spans 16 amino acids. Germline V CDR1 and CDR2: KGHSH, LQKENI. V lost 1 base to trimming and J lost 10 bases; unmatched junction nucleotides: 10. The CDR3 here is CASSPRGTSEAREQFF. The CDR3 DNA sequence: TGTGCCAGCTCACCACGAGGGACTAGCGAAGCGAGGGAGCAGTTCTTC.

The table lists this clonotype with a few counts. The chain recombines TRBV19 with TRBJ1-2; D gene unclear. Germline V gives CDR1 LNHDA, CDR2 SQIVND (reference sequence). The CDR3 covers 13 residues. Trimming pared 6 bases from V and 4 bases from J, leaving 12 bases between. Here the CDR3 reads CASRRRDGYGYTF. In nucleotides, the CDR3 is TGTGCCAGTAGACGACGAGACGGCTATGGCTACACCTTC.

This clonotype was counted a few times. The V call is TRBV3-1, the J call TRBJ2-3, with D tentatively TRBD1 (6 bases). The CDR3 spans 17 residues. The V gene's germline CDR1 is LGHDT and CDR2 YNNKEL (reference sequence). Deletions cut 2 bases from V and 2 bases from J, with 17 bases between. The CDR3 region has the DNA TGTGCCAGCAGCCAAAATATACAGGGCGTGGACACAGATACGCAGTATTTT. It specifies CASSQNIQGVDTDTQYF.

Ten or more counts support this clonotype. V usage is TRBV11-2 and J usage is TRBJ2-1; 8 bases agree with TRBD2. Germline lookup yields CDR1 SGHAT and CDR2 FQNNGV. The CDR3 spans 15 residues. Trimming at V came to 1 base and at J to 8 bases, leaving 7 bases not matched to a gene. This chain's CDR3 is CASSLVSGGRDEQFF. CDR3 coding DNA: TGTGCCAGCAGCTTAGTAAGCGGGGGTAGAGATGAGCAGTTCTTC.

Ten or more counts support this clonotype. The chain recombines TRBV20-1 with TRBJ1-5; D gene ambiguous. CDR3 size: 16 residues. V lost 0 bases, J lost 3 bases, and 15 bases lay in between. Germline assignment: CDR1 DFQATT and CDR2 SNEGSKA (reference sequence). CDR3 amino acids: CSAREPTPGTNQPQHF. CDR3 sequence (DNA): TGCAGTGCTAGAGAACCGACACCGGGAACCAATCAGCCCCAGCATTTT.